This TCR beta chain was recovered during a study of Tregs in tolerant kidney transplant recipients. TCRdb's table, derived via immunoSEQ multiplex PCR, lists solely in-frame clones and lacks some. The table shows about 100,000 clones, with 85% to 90% occurring only once. This CDR3 contains 13 residues. Trimming at V came to 1 base and at J to 11 bases, leaving 3 bases not matched to a gene. Germline V gives CDR1 SGDLS, CDR2 YYNGEE. The sequenced sample was CD4+ T cells from blood, obtained before the transplant. This TCR was sampled from a human donor who received a combined kidney and bone marrow transplant. The chain links TRBV9 to TRBJ1-6; 7 nucleotides line up with TRBD1. Written as DNA, the CDR3 is TGTGCCAGCAGCGTATTGGGGACAGCACCCCTCCACTTT. Translating gives CASSVLGTAPLHF.